The 32 T cell receptor beta chains listed next were all sequenced from one sample in a study of blood T cells in healthy people across ages. For the second PCR, which ran for roughly 6 to 12 cycles, a sample-barcoded 5' primer and a J-beta primer mix were used. MiXCR was run by TCRdb on the 5' RACE reads, yielding one entry per CDR3 protein. Among 700,000 or so distinct CDR3 sequences, about a fifth were seen once, and the ten largest hold around a fifth. Input material: blood. The receptors stem from a man aged 65 to 79 in good health.

The J gene is TRBJ2-7, the V gene TRBV29-1; 8 bases match TRBD1. V dropped 2 bases and J dropped 0; count of bases not matched to a gene: 6. This CDR3 is 15 amino acids long. Germline CDR1 is SQVTM and CDR2 is ANQGSEA. In DNA, the CDR3 is TGCAGCGTTGAATTCGGACAGGGTAGCTCCTACGAGCAGTACTTC. Protein product: CSVEFGQGSSYEQYF.

This clonotype was found a few times. The chain has TRBV9 and TRBJ2-3; a possible D gene is TRBD2 (6 bases). Germline CDR1 reads SGDLS; CDR2 reads YYNGEE. There are 16 residues in the CDR3. Trimming took off 0 bases at V and 3 bases at J, with 14 bases between the two ends. CDR3 nucleotides: TGTGCCAGCAGCGTAGATACTAGCCACAATACAGATACGCAGTATTTT. Encoded protein: CASSVDTSHNTDTQYF.

This chain links TRBV7-2 with TRBJ1-1; TRBD1 matches at 7 bases. The CDR3 length is 14 residues. The germline gives CDR1 SGHTA, CDR2 FQGNSA. Losses at the gene ends were 5 bases for V and 1 base for J; bases not matched to a gene: 4. CDR3 region: CASSARDRNTEAFF. DNA for the CDR3: TGTGCCAGCAGCGCCCGGGACAGGAACACTGAAGCTTTCTTT. Looking up the rest from reference TRBV7-2 and TRBJ1-1 gives the full variable domain: GAGVSQSPSNKVTEKGKDVELRCDPISGHTALYWYRQSLGQGLEFLIYFQGNSAPDKSGLPSDRFSAERTGGSVSTLTIQRTQQEDSAVYLCASSARDRNTEAFFGQGTRLTVV.

This clonotype was found a few times. The chain carries TRBV27 and TRBJ1-1; D is undetermined. Germline CDR1 and CDR2: MNHEY and SMNVEV (reference sequence). Trimming took off 3 bases at V and 3 bases at J, with 14 bases between the two ends. The CDR3 is made up of 15 amino acids. This CDR3 is CASSFRPSGHTEAFF. The CDR3 coding sequence is TGTGCCAGCAGTTTCAGGCCTTCTGGGCACACTGAAGCTTTCTTT.

The V gene is TRBV6-1, the J gene TRBJ1-2; D is unclear. The CDR3 extends over 13 amino acids. Germline lookup yields CDR1 MNHNS and CDR2 SASEGT. V shed 2 bases and J shed 2 bases, with 6 bases lying between them. The CDR3 coding sequence is TGTGCCAGCAGTGAAAGGGAGAACTATGGCTACACCTTC. It yields the protein CASSERENYGYTF.

This clonotype showed up just a few times. This chain connects TRBV5-1 to TRBJ2-3; no reliable D call. The CDR3 runs to 16 residues. Trimming cost V 4 bases and J 1 base, with 16 bases left between them. The germline V gene has CDR1 SGHRS and CDR2 YFSETQ. The CDR3, as DNA: TGCGCCAGCAGCCTAACACAAAACCCGGGCACAGATACGCAGTATTTT. It yields the protein CASSLTQNPGTDTQYF.

The V and J genes are TRBV5-1 and TRBJ2-5; weak D call: TRBD2 (5 bases). The J call may be faulty, since TRBJ2-7 better matches the DNA end. The CDR3 loop spans 15 amino acids. Germline V CDR1 and CDR2: SGHRS, YFSETQ. CDR3 region: CASSFVIGDSYEQYF. As DNA, the CDR3 is TGCGCCAGCAGCTTTGTTATCGGGGACTCCTACGAGCAGTACTTC.

This clonotype was seen ten or more times. V and J are TRBV5-1 and TRBJ2-1, with 11 bases fitting TRBD2. Unmatched junction bases numbered 7, after V lost 4 bases and J lost 4 bases. Germline CDR1 is SGHRS and CDR2 is YFSETQ. The CDR3 has 16 residues. For the CDR3, the DNA is TGCGCCAGCAGCCCCCAGACTAGCGGGGTATACAATGAGCAGTTCTTC. Translation: CASSPQTSGVYNEQFF.

This clonotype came up many times. The V gene is TRBV5-1, the J gene TRBJ2-7; D not resolved. CDR3 size: 14 residues. The germline CDR1 and CDR2 sequences are SGHRS and YFSETQ. V was shortened by 1 base and J by 0 bases, with 8 bases between the two germline ends. The CDR3 loop is CASSLYGLSYEQYF. For the CDR3, the DNA is TGCGCCAGCAGCTTGTATGGGCTCTCCTACGAGCAGTACTTC.

V is TRBV18 and J is TRBJ2-5; 9 nucleotides agree with TRBD2. The germline V gene has CDR1 KGHSH and CDR2 LQKENI. The CDR3 has 16 amino acids. Trimming removed 3 bases from V and 5 bases from J; junction bases left unmatched: 10. The CDR3 region has the DNA TGTGCCAGCTCACCGCTCGGGACTAGCACTTCGGAGACCCAGTACTTC. It codes for CASSPLGTSTSETQYF. The variable domain in full, completed from reference TRBV18 and TRBJ2-5, reads NAGVMQNPRHLVRRRGQEARLRCSPMKGHSHVYWYRQLPEEGLKFMVYLQKENIIDESGMPKERFSAEFPKEGPSILRIQQVVRGDSAAYFCASSPLGTSTSETQYFGPGTRLLVL.

This clonotype has just a few counts. V and J are TRBV4-1 and TRBJ2-5, with D possibly TRBD2 on 5 matching bases. This CDR3 contains 14 residues. V lost 8 bases to trimming and J lost 3 bases, with 16 bases between them. Per germline, CDR1 MGHRA and CDR2 YSYEKL. The CDR3: CASGREGLEETQYF. CDR3 in DNA: TGCGCCAGCGGTCGGGAAGGTTTGGAAGAGACCCAGTACTTC.

In this sample, this clonotype turned up a few times. V is TRBV6-4 and J is TRBJ2-1, with D perhaps TRBD2 (5 bases). Trimming left V 2 bases short and J 4 bases short, with 12 bases between. The CDR3 consists of 15 residues. Germline lookup yields CDR1 MRHNA and CDR2 SNTAGT. The CDR3 region is CASSDEGLSYNEQFF. CDR3 coding DNA: TGTGCCAGCAGTGACGAGGGCCTCAGTTACAATGAGCAGTTCTTC.

This chain uses TRBV4-1 with TRBJ1-2; the D gene is possibly TRBD1 (5 bases). This CDR3 is built from 15 residues. V was trimmed by 0 bases and J by 8 bases, leaving 16 bases between them. From germline, CDR1 is MGHRA and CDR2 YSYEKL. The CDR3 region has the DNA TGCGCCAGCAGCCAAGATGGGACGATTGCCATGGGCTACACCTTC. Amino acids: CASSQDGTIAMGYTF.

This clonotype was found many times. V gene TRBV12-3 or TRBV12-4 combines with J gene TRBJ1-5; no clear D. Trimming pared 3 bases from V and 6 bases from J, leaving 9 bases between. The length of the CDR3 is 13 residues. The CDR3 DNA is TGTGCCAGCAGTTTGGCTAGTGGTCAGCCCCAGCATTTT. It specifies CASSLASGQPQHF.

This clonotype was counted ten times or more. The gene calls are TRBV12-3 or TRBV12-4 and TRBJ1-2; D possibly corresponds to TRBD1 (5 bases). Trimming pared 0 bases from V and 5 bases from J, leaving 10 bases between. The CDR3 covers 14 residues. The CDR3 DNA follows: TGTGCCAGCAGTTTAGCAGGGTGGGGGTATGGCTACACCTTC. The encoded protein is CASSLAGWGYGYTF.

The chain is built from TRBV5-1 and TRBJ2-7; D gene unclear. The CDR3 covers 12 residues. V was clipped by 2 bases and J by 3 bases, with 6 bases between them. Germline V gives CDR1 SGHRS, CDR2 YFSETQ. CDR3 amino acids: CASSFPDYEQYF. For the CDR3, the DNA is TGCGCCAGCAGCTTTCCGGACTACGAGCAGTACTTC.

The chain couples TRBV28 to TRBJ1-2; D uncertain. This CDR3 has 15 amino acids. Germline CDR1 is MDHEN and CDR2 is SYDVKM. V was cut by 3 bases and J by 8 bases, with 19 bases left in between. The CDR3 DNA is TGTGCCAGCAGTTTCCGGGCCAGGCGTTTAGGGGGCTACACCTTC. It is translated as CASSFRARRLGGYTF.

The gene calls are TRBV10-2 and TRBJ2-3; 9 nucleotides align to TRBD1. This CDR3 is built from 15 residues. The V gene end was trimmed by 6 bases and the J gene end by 2 bases; junction bases not matched to a gene: 6. CDR1 and CDR2 (germline): WSHSY, SAAADI. The CDR3 spells CASRPGTGNTDTQYF. The CDR3 DNA sequence: TGCGCCAGCAGGCCCGGGACAGGGAACACAGATACGCAGTATTTT.

This clonotype was seen a handful of times. J is TRBJ1-2 and V is TRBV4-2, with a possible D match to TRBD1 (5 bases). V was shortened by 3 bases and J by 0 bases, with 11 bases between the two germline ends. This CDR3 is built from 15 residues. Germline-derived CDR1 and CDR2 are LGHNA and YNFKEQ. Here the CDR3 reads CASSHLDSANYGYTF. The CDR3 region has the DNA TGTGCCAGCAGCCATTTAGACAGCGCTAACTATGGCTACACCTTC.

The sample holds a few counts of this clonotype. V usage is TRBV11-2 and J usage is TRBJ2-7; 10 positions match TRBD2. Germline V lookup: CDR1 SGHAT, CDR2 FQNNGV. With 4 bases clipped from V and 6 bases from J, the junction kept 12 bases outside the gene matches. CDR3 length: 16 amino acids. The CDR3 bases are TGTGCCAGCAGCTCCCGCAGGACTAGCGGAACTTCCGAGCAGTACTTC. It codes for CASSSRRTSGTSEQYF.

The chain has TRBV4-3 and TRBJ2-1; tentative D call: TRBD1 (6 bases). The germline CDR1 and CDR2 sequences are LGHNA and YSLEER. The CDR3 is made up of 15 amino acids. The ends were cut back, 0 bases at V and 8 bases at J, with 14 bases in the middle. CDR3 sequence (DNA): TGCGCCAGCAGCCAAGATTTGGACAGTGACCATGAGCAGTTCTTC. This translates into CASSQDLDSDHEQFF.

In this sample, this clonotype turned up once. The chain employs TRBV6-2 or TRBV6-3 and TRBJ2-3; D perhaps matches TRBD1 (6 bases). There are 15 residues in the CDR3. Per the germline V gene, CDR1 is MNHEY and CDR2 is SVGEGT. V was shortened by 5 bases and J by 2 bases, with 14 bases between the two germline ends. The CDR3 is CASSRSGHLTDTQYF. The CDR3, as DNA: TGTGCCAGCAGTCGTTCGGGACACCTCACAGATACGCAGTATTTT.

This clonotype was counted between two and nine times. The chain has TRBV28 and TRBJ2-5; perhaps TRBD2 as D (5 bases). The germline CDR1 and CDR2 sequences are MDHEN and SYDVKM. The CDR3 length is 14 residues. Trimming left V 5 bases short and J 5 bases short, with 15 bases between. The CDR3 nucleotides are TGTGCCAGCAGTCCCGTGAGGGTTTCGGAGACCCAGTACTTC. Translating gives CASSPVRVSETQYF.

This chain uses TRBV24-1 with TRBJ2-3, with D unresolved. The V end lost 3 bases, the J end lost 1 base, and 10 bases lay between the germline ends. CDR1 and CDR2 from the germline V gene are KGHDR and SFDVKD. The CDR3 covers 15 residues. The CDR3 DNA sequence: TGTGCCACCAGTGATGTATCGGGTCGCACAGATACGCAGTATTTT. It encodes CATSDVSGRTDTQYF.

This clonotype has only a few counts. The rearrangement links TRBV5-1 to TRBJ2-1; 7 nucleotides match TRBD2. Judging by the DNA end, TRBJ2-7 fits better; the J call may be wrong. The CDR3 length is 14 residues. Germline V gene data show CDR1 as SGHRS and CDR2 as YFSETQ. Here the CDR3 DNA reads TGCGCCAGCAGCTCCACGGGAGGTTTGGGCGAGCAGTACTTC. Translated, it gives CASSSTGGLGEQYF.

This clonotype appeared many times. This sequence joins TRBV6-4 and TRBJ2-6; D possibly uses TRBD1 or TRBD2 (5 bases each). V was shortened by 6 bases and J by 9 bases, with 15 bases between the two germline ends. The CDR3 contains 14 residues. The germline CDR1 and CDR2 sequences are MRHNA and SNTAGT. The CDR3 DNA follows: TGTGCCAGCAGCCAGGGACCGGAGAACAACGTCCTGACTTTC. Translation: CASSQGPENNVLTF.

This clonotype has more than one count but fewer than ten. The rearrangement uses TRBV11-2 and TRBJ2-1, with a weak D call TRBD2 (5 bases). The CDR3 runs to 15 residues. Germline assignment: CDR1 SGHAT and CDR2 FQNNGV. V was pared by 5 bases and J by 4 bases, with 15 bases between. The CDR3 nucleotides are TGTGCCAGCAGCACGGTGACTACCGGGTACAATGAGCAGTTCTTC. Translating gives CASSTVTTGYNEQFF.

This clonotype was seen only a few times. V gene TRBV20-1 combines with J gene TRBJ2-7; TRBD2 matches at 10 bases. Germline V lookup: CDR1 DFQATT, CDR2 SNEGSKA (reference sequence). CDR3 size: 13 residues. V lost 6 bases to trimming and J lost 5 bases; unmatched junction nucleotides: 7. Here the CDR3 DNA reads TGCAGTGCCGAACTAGCGGGAAGCGACGAGCAGTACGTC. Its protein is CSAELAGSDEQYV.

The rearrangement uses TRBV5-1 and TRBJ2-2, with 9 bases lining up with TRBD2. The V and J ends lost 4 bases and 2 bases, in that order; junction bases with no gene match: 6. The CDR3 is made up of 16 amino acids. The germline V gene encodes CDR1 SGHRS and CDR2 YFSETQ. CDR3 nucleotides: TGCGCCAGCAGCCCCAGACTAGCGGATAACACCGGGGAGCTGTTTTTT. The encoded protein is CASSPRLADNTGELFF.

The CDR3 bases are TGTGCCCCTGGGACTAGCGGGGACGAGCAGTACTTC. It specifies CAPGTSGDEQYF. This chain joins TRBV27 and TRBJ2-5; the match to TRBD2 covers 13 bases. The J call is in doubt because the DNA end fits TRBJ2-7 better. CDR3 size: 12 residues. Germline lookup yields CDR1 MNHEY and CDR2 SMNVEV (reference sequence).

This clonotype was counted between two and nine times. V usage is TRBV27 and J usage is TRBJ1-5, with a weak D call TRBD1 (6 bases). CDR1 and CDR2 from the germline V gene are MNHEY and SMNVEV (reference sequence). The CDR3 length is 15 residues. The V and J ends lost 1 base and 6 bases respectively, with 13 bases between them. As DNA, the CDR3 is TGTGCCAGCAGTTTATTCGGCAGGGGTTTTCAGCCCCAGCATTTT. This gives the protein CASSLFGRGFQPQHF.

The chain employs TRBV11-2 and TRBJ1-2, with 7 bases identical to TRBD1. CDR3 size: 14 residues. Trimming took 1 base from V and 6 from J; bases not matched to a gene: 5. The germline CDR1 and CDR2 sequences are SGHAT and FQNNGV. CDR3 amino acids: CASSLGPGGNGYTF. Here the CDR3 DNA reads TGTGCCAGCAGCTTAGGGCCAGGGGGAAATGGCTACACCTTC.